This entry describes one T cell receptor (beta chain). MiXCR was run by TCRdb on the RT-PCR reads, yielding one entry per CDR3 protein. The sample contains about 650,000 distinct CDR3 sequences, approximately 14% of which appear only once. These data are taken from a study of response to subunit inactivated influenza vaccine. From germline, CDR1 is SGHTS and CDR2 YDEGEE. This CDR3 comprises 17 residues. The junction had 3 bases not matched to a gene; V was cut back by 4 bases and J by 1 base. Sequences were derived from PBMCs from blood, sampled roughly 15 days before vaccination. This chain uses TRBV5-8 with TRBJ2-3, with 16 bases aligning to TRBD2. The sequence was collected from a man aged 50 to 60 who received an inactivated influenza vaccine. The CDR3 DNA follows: TGTGCCAGCAGCCCCGGGACTAGCGGGGGGGGCACAGATACGCAGTATTTT. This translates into CASSPGTSGGGTDTQYF.